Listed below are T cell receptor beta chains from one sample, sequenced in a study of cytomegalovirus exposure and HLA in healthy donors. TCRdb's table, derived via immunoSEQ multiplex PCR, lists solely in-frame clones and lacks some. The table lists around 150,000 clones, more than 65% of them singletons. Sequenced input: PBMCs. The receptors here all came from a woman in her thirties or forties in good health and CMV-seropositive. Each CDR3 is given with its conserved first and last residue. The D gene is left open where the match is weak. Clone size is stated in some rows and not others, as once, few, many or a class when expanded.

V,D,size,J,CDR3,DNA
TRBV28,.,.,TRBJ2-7,CASSYSADYEQYF,TGTGCCAGCAGTTACTCGGCGGACTACGAGCAGTACTTC
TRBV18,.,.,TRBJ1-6,CASSPPGDYNSPLHF,TGTGCCAGCTCACCACCAGGGGACTATAATTCACCCCTCCACTTT
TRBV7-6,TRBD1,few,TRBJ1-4,CASSLRTGNSEKLFF,TGTGCCAGCAGCTTGAGGACAGGAAACAGTGAAAAACTGTTTTTT
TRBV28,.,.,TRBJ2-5,CASRGTDSPTGETQYF,TGTGCCAGCAGGGGGACGGACAGCCCCACCGGGGAGACCCAGTACTTC
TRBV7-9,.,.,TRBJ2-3,CASSSDRSDTQYF,TGTGCCAGCAGCTCTGACAGGTCAGATACGCAGTATTTT
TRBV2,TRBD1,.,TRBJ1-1,CASRGRTGLNTEAFF,TGTGCCAGCAGGGGGAGGACAGGATTGAACACTGAAGCTTTCTTT
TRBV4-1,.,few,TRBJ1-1,CASSQDSSTLTEAFF,TGTGCCAGCAGCCAAGATTCAAGTACATTAACTGAAGCTTTCTTT
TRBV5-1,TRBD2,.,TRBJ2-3,CASNDAGGTDTQYF,TGCGCCAGCAACGATGCGGGGGGTACAGATACGCAGTATTTT
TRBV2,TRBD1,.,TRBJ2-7,CARWDRPAGEQYF,TGTGCCAGATGGGACAGGCCCGCGGGCGAGCAGTACTTC
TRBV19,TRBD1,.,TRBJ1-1,CASSTRDRGEAFF,TGTGCCAGTAGTACCCGGGACAGGGGAGAAGCTTTCTTT
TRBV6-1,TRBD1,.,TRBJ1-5,CASSEQGAGQPQNF,TGTGCCAGCAGTGAACAGGGGGCCGGTCAGCCCCAGAATTTT
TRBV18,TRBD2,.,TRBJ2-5,CASSPRLATYTTEQYF,TGTGCCAGCTCACCTCGACTAGCGACCTACACTACTGAGCAGTACTTC
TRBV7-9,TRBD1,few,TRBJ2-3,CASTLDGTGGPDTQYF,TGTGCCAGCACCCTGGACGGGACAGGAGGGCCAGATACGCAGTATTTT
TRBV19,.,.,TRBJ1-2,CASTRTAARNYGYTF,TGTGCCAGTACACGGACAGCAGCTCGTAACTATGGCTACACCTTC